The clone carrying this TCR beta chain came up many times. Its antigen is currently unknown. RNA transcripts provided the source from which TCR beta CDR3 regions were amplified. First-round RT-PCR of the TCR CDR3 relied on the HTBI primer set. TCRdb called the multiplex PCR reads again in MiXCR, with one record for every CDR3 protein. There are about 320,000 distinct CDR3 sequences in the sample; around a sixth occur only once, and 33% lies in the top ten. This entry belongs to a study of T cells in Graves' hyperthyroidism and ophthalmopathy. Notes on the study in general: Most thyroid clonotypes with frequency above 0.001 were detected in blood.

Graves' hyperthyroidism was deemed stable absent ophthalmopathy progression within 18 months. Diagnosis of hyperthyroidism was new in patients aged 18 to 65, and its duration was under 2 months. The source of the PBMCs was 10 ml of fresh peripheral blood. Germline V lookup: CDR1 LGHDT, CDR2 YNNKEL (reference sequence). This CDR3 is 20 amino acids long. The junction had 13 bases not matched to a gene; V was cut back by 0 bases and J by 5 bases. This rearrangement joins TRBV3-1 to TRBJ2-1, with TRBD2 identical over 13 bases. The clonotype was recovered from a man younger than 45 with Graves' hyperthyroidism. The sample consisted of blood. The CDR3 DNA is TGTGCCAGCAGCCAAGATTCTGGACTAGCGGGAGCCGGACAAGACAATGAGCAGTTCTTC. Amino acids: CASSQDSGLAGAGQDNEQFF.